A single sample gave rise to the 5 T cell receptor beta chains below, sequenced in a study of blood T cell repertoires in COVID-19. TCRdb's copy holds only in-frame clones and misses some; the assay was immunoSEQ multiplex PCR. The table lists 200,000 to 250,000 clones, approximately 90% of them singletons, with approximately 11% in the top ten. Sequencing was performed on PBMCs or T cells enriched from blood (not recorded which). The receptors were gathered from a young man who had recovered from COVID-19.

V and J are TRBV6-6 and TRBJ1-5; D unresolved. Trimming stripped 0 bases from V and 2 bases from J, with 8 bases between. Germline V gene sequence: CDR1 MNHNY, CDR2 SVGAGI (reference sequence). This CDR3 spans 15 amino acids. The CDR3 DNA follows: TGTGCCAGCAGTTACTCGATCCGAGGCAATCAGCCCCAGCATTTT. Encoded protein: CASSYSIRGNQPQHF.

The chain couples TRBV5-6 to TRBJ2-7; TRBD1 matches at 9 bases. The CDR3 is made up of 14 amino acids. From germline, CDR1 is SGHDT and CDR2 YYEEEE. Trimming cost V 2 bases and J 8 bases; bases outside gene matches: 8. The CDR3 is CASSLPGQGYKQYF. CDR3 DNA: TGTGCCAGCAGCTTACCGGGACAGGGTTACAAGCAGTACTTC.

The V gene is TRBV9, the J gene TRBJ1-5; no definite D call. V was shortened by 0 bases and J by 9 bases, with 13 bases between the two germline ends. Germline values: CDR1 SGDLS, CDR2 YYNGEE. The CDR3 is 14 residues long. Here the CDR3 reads CASSVGGRSGPQHF. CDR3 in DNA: TGTGCCAGCAGCGTAGGAGGGCGAAGTGGGCCCCAGCATTTT.

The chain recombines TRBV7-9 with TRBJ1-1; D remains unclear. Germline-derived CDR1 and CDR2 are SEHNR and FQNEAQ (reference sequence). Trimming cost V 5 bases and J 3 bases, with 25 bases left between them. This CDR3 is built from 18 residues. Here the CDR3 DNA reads TGTGCCAGCAGCACGAGAAGGAGGCTGGGGTTCGGGGACACTGAAGCTTTCTTT. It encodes CASSTRRRLGFGDTEAFF.

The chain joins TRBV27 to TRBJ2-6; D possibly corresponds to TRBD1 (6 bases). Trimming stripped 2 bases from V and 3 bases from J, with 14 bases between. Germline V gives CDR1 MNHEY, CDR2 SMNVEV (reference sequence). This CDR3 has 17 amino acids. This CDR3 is CASSLAGAHYGANVLTF. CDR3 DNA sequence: TGTGCCAGCAGTTTAGCAGGGGCGCATTATGGGGCCAACGTCCTGACTTTC.